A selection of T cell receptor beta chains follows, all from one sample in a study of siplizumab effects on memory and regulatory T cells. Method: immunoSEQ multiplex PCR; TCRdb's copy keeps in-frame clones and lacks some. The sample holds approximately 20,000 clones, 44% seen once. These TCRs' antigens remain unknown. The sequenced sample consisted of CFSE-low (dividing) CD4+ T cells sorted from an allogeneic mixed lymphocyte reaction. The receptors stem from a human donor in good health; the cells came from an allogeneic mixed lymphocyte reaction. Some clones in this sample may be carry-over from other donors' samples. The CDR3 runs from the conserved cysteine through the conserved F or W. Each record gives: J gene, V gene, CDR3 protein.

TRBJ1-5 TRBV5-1 CASRRSLEGIPQPQHF
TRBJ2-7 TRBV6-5 CASSYRGSFFYEQYF
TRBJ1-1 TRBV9 CASSGLQGAVAEAFF
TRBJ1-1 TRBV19 CASSIPQDRGEAFF
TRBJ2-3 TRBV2 CASSLTSGGHHSSTDTQYF
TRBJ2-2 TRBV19 CASSSGLPGELFF
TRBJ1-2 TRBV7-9 CASNLWEGSYTF
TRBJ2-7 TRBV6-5 CASSYGTSGRYEQYF
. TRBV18 CASSKTGGQFYEQYF
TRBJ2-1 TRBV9 CASSPRLAGYNEQFF
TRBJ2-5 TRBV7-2 CASSSGLAGGLGETQYF
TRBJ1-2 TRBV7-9 CASSFSGTGDYGYTF
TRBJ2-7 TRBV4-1 CASSLGQGKNEQYF
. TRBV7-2 CASSRTRRYEQYF
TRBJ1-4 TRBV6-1 CANSRGVGTNEKLFF
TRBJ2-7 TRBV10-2 CASSESGRGYEQYF
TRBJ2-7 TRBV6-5 CASRARRSTYEQYF
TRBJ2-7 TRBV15 CATGLAASSYEQYF
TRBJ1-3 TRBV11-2 CASSTLGAPESGNTIYF
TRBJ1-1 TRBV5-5 CASSLSGMYSPSFVF
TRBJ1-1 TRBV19 CASSIEKAGTRRGAFF
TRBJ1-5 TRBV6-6 CASTPAGGTQPQHF
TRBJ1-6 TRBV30 CAWSVKVGVGNSPLHF
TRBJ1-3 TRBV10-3 CAIIPGQGTASGNTIYF
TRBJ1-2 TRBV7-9 CASSLEGPLVPYGYTF
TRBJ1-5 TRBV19 CASSRGQLNQPQHF
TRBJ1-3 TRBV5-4 CASSFDTGNTIYF
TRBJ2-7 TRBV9 CASSVGGVGVEQYF
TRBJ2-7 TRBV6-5 CAISDQRYEQYF
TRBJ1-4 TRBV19 CATSEQAGMGKLFF
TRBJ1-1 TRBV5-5 CASSLDWYVGSEAFF
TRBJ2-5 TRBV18 CASSPLAGAETQYF
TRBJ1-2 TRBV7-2 CASSSQTGYGYTF
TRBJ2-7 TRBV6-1 CASSARGSGDYEQYF
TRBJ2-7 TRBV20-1 CSALYLYEQYF
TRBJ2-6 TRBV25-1 CASSLSMGYSGANVLTF
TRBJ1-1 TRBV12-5 CASGLGGQGVRTFF
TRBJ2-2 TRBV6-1 CASSEGWFPGELFF
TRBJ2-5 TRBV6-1 CASSELETQYF